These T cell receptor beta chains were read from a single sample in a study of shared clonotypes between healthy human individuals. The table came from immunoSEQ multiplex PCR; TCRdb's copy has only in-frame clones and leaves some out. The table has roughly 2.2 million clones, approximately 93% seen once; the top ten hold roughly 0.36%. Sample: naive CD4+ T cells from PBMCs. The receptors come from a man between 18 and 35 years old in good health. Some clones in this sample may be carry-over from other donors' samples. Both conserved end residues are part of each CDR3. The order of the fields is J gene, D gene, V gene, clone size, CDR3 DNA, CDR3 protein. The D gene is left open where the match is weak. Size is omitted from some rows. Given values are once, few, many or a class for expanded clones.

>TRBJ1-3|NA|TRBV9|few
TGTGCCAGCAGCGTAGAGGGCGGGAAACAAAACACCATATATTTT
CASSVEGGKQNTIYF
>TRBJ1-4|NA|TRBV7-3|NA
TGTGCCAGCAGCTTAAACAGAGGAGAAAAACTGTTTTTT
CASSLNRGEKLFF
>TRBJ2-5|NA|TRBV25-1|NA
TGTGCCAGCAGTTCCTTAGGACCTCGGGAGACCCAGTACTTC
CASSSLGPRETQYF
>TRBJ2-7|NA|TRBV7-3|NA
TGTGCCAGCAGCTTAAATGGGCGGGACGAGCAGTACTTC
CASSLNGRDEQYF
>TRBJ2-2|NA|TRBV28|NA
TGTGCCAGCGCGGGAATGAACACCGGGGAGCTGTTTTTT
CASAGMNTGELFF
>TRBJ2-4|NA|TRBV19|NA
TGTGCGCAAAATCCGGGACATACGGTAGACATTCAGTACTTC
CAQNPGHTVDIQYF
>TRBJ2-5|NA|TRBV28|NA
TGTGCCAGCAGCTCTCCGGACGCGGGCAGGGAGACCCAGTACTTC
CASSSPDAGRETQYF
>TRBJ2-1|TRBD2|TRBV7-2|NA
TGTGCCAGCAGCTTACGACTAGCGGGAGCCTACAATGAGCAGTTCTTC
CASSLRLAGAYNEQFF
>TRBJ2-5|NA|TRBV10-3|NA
TGTGCCATCAGTGAGGGGTCTCCGGTGGGGGAGACCCAGTACTTC
CAISEGSPVGETQYF
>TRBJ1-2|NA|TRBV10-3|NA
TGTGCCAGCGGACAGTTTAACTATGGCTACACCTTC
CASGQFNYGYTF
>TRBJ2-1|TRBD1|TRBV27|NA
TGTGCCAGCAGTTCCCTACGACAGGGGAATTACAATGAGCAGTTCTTC
CASSSLRQGNYNEQFF
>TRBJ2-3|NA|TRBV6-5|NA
TGTGCCAGCAGTTACTCGGACAGACCAGATACGCAGTATTTT
CASSYSDRPDTQYF
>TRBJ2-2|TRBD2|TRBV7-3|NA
TGTGCCAGCAGCCCCGGGACTAGGAGCACCGGGGAGCTGTTTTTT
CASSPGTRSTGELFF
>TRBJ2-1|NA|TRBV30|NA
TGTGCCTGGATAGAGTGGTCTAGAAATGAGCAGTTCTTC
CAWIEWSRNEQFF
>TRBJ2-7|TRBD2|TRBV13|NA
TGTGCCAGCAGCTTCCCTCCCCTGCGGGAGGGCCACTACGAGCAGTACTTC
CASSFPPLREGHYEQYF
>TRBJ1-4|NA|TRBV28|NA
TGTGCCAGCAGTCGCTTCCTGGGCGGTGAAAAACTGTTTTTT
CASSRFLGGEKLFF
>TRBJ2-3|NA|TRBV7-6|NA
TGTGCCAGCAGCTTCATTCGCGCAGATACGCAGTATTTT
CASSFIRADTQYF
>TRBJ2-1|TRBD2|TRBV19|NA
TGTGCCAGTAGCCAAACGATGAGAGCGGGAGTGTATGAGCAGTTCTTC
CASSQTMRAGVYEQFF
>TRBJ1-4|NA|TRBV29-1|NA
TGCAGCACCCGGGACCCCAATGAAAAACTGTTTTTT
CSTRDPNEKLFF
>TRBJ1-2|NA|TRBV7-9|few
TGTGCCAGCAGGGGCAGATCTAACTATGGCTACACCTTC
CASRGRSNYGYTF
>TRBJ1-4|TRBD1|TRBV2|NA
TGTGCCAGCAATGACAGGGGATTGGTCGGGACTAATGAAAAACTGTTTTTT
CASNDRGLVGTNEKLFF
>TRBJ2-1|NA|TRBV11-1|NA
TGTGCCAGCAGCTTAATCGATGAGCAGTTCTTC
CASSLIDEQFF
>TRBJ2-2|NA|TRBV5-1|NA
TGCGCCAGCAGCATAGCGGCGAACACCGGGGAGCTGTTTTTT
CASSIAANTGELFF
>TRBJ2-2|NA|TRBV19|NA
TGTGCCAGTAAGGACTTAAACACCGGGGAGCTGTTTTTT
CASKDLNTGELFF
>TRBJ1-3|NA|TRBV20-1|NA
TGCAGTGCTCTTTCTGGAAACACCATATATTTT
CSALSGNTIYF
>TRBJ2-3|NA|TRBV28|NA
TGTGCCAGCAGTTTTCCGACATTACGAGATACGCAGTATTTT
CASSFPTLRDTQYF
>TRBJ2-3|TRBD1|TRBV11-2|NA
TGTGCCAGCAGCTTAGACCAGGGGGCAGATACGCAGTATTTT
CASSLDQGADTQYF
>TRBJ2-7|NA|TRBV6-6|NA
TGTGCCAGCAGTATGCCAGGGCCTTACGAGAAGCAGTACTTC
CASSMPGPYEKQYF
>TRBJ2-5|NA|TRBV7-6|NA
TGTGCCAGCAGCTTAGCTATGGGTCCGGAGACCCAGTACTTC
CASSLAMGPETQYF
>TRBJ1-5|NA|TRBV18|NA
TGTGCCAGCTCACCAGATGGGGGCGCGGGGCCCCAGCATTTT
CASSPDGGAGPQHF
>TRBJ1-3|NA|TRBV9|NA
TGTGGGACTTCCCGGGGAGACTCTGGAAACACCATATATTTT
CGTSRGDSGNTIYF
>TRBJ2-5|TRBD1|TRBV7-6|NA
TGTGCCAGCAGCTACTCCCAGGGGGCCGGAGAGACCCAGTACTTC
CASSYSQGAGETQYF
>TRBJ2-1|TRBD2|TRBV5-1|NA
TGCGCCAGCAGCTTCAATCCAAGGGGAGCGGGAGGTTACAATGAGCAGTTCTTC
CASSFNPRGAGGYNEQFF
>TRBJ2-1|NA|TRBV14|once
TGTGCCAGCAGCCTAACGGTAGTCCATGAGCAGTTCTTC
CASSLTVVHEQFF
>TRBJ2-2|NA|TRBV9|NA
TGTGCCAGCAGCGTCCGACCGTCCCTCAACACCGGGGAGCTGTTTTTT
CASSVRPSLNTGELFF
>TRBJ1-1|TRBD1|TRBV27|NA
TGTGCCAGCAGTTCCGCACTCAGGACAGGGGCTGCTTTCTTT
CASSSALRTGAAFF
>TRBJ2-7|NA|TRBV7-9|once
TGTGCCAGCAGCTTACAGGGAGAGCAGTACTTC
CASSLQGEQYF
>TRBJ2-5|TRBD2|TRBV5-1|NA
TGCGCCAGCAGCTTGGAGCTAGCGGGAGCACAGACCCAGTACTTC
CASSLELAGAQTQYF
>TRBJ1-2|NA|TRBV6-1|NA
TGTGCCAGCAGGGACCACGCGGAAGGCTACACCTTC
CASRDHAEGYTF
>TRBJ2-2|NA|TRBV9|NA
TGTGCCAGCAGCGTAGATTGGGTACTCTCACCGGGGGAGCTGTTTTTT
CASSVDWVLSPGELFF
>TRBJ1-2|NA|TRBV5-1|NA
TGCGCCAGCAGCTCCCGTCGAGAGGGAAACTATGGCTACACCTTC
CASSSRREGNYGYTF
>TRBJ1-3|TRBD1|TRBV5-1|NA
TGCGCCAGCAGCTTGGAGGGGGCAGGTGGAAACACCATATATTTT
CASSLEGAGGNTIYF
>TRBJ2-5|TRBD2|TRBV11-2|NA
TGTGCCAGCAGCTTAGGGCTAGCCGGGGGGCAAGAGACCCAGTACTTC
CASSLGLAGGQETQYF
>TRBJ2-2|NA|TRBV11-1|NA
TGTGCCAGCAGCACCCTACAGACGAACACCGGGGAGCTGTTTTTT
CASSTLQTNTGELFF
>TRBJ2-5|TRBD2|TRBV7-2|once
TGTGCCAGCAGCTCCCATCGACTAGCGGGAGGAGTTGGTGAGACCCAGTACTTC
CASSSHRLAGGVGETQYF
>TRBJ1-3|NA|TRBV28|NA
TGTGCCAGCAGTACAGGTCAAGGAAACACCATATATTTT
CASSTGQGNTIYF
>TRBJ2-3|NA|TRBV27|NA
TGTGCCAGCAGGAAGACTACCGGGACCCAGAGGACAGATACGCAGTATTTT
CASRKTTGTQRTDTQYF
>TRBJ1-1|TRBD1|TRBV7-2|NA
TGTGCCAGCAGCGCGCGACAGGGGATGTGGGGCACTGAAGCTTTCTTT
CASSARQGMWGTEAFF
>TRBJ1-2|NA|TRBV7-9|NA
TGTGCCAGCAGCACAAGCAGGGGAAACTATGGCTACACCTTC
CASSTSRGNYGYTF
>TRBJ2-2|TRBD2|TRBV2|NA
TGTGCCAGTGAGCGGGAGCCGACGAACACCGGGGAGCTGTTTTTT
CASEREPTNTGELFF
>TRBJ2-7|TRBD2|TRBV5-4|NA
TGTGCCAGCAGCTTTGCGGGGACTAGCGGGAGCGAGCAGTACTTC
CASSFAGTSGSEQYF
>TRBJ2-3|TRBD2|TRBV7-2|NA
TGTGCCAGCACTCGACTAGCCAACACAGATACGCAGTATTTT
CASTRLANTDTQYF
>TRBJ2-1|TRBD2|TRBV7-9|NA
TGTGCCAGCAGCTTAGGTTTGGCGGGAGGGCAATTGGATGAGCAGTTCTTC
CASSLGLAGGQLDEQFF
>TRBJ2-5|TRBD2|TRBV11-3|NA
TGTGCCAGCAGCCCCGGCCACGGGGGGAAGCAAGAGACCCAGTACTTC
CASSPGHGGKQETQYF